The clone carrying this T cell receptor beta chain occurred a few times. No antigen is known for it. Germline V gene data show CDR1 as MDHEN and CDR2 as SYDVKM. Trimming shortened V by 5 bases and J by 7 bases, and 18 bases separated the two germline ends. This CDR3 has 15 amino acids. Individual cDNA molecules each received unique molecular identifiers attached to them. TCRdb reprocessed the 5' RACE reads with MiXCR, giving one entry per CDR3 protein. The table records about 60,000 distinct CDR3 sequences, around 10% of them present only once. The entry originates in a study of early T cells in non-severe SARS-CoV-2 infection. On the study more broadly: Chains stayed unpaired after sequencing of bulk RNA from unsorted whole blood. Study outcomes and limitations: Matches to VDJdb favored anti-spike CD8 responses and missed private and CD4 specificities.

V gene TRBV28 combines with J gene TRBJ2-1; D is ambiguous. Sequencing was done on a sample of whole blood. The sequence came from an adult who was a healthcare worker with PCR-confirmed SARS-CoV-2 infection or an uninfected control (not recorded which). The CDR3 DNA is TGTGCCAGCAGTCCGACTCCCGCCTACAATAATGAGCAGTTCTTC. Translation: CASSPTPAYNNEQFF.